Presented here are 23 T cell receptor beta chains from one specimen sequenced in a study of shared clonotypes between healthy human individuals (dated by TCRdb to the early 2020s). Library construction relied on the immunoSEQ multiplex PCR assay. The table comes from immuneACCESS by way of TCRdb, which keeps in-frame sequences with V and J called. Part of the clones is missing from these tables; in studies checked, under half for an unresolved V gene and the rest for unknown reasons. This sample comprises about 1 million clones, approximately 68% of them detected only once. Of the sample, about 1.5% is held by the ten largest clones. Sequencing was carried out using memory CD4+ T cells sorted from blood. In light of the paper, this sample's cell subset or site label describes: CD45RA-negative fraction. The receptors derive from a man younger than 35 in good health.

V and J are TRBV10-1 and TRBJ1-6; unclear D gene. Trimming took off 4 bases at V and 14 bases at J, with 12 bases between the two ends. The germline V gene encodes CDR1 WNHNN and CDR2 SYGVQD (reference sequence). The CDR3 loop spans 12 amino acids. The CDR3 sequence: CASSVSWVALHF. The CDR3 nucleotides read TGCGCCAGCAGTGTATCTTGGGTGGCCCTCCACTTT.

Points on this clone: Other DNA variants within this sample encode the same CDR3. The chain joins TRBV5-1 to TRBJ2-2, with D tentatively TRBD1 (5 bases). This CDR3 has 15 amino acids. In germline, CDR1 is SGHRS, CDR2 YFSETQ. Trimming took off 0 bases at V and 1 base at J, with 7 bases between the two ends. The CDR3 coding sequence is TGCGCCAGCAGCTTGGAGGGGCTGAACACCGGGGAGCTGTTTTTT. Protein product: CASSLEGLNTGELFF.

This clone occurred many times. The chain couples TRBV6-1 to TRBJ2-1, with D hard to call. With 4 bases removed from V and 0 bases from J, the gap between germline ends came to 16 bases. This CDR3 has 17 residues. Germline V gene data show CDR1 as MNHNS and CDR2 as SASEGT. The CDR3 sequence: CASSAGSGSSSYNEQFF. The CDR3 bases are TGTGCCAGCAGTGCAGGATCTGGTTCGAGCTCCTACAATGAGCAGTTCTTC.

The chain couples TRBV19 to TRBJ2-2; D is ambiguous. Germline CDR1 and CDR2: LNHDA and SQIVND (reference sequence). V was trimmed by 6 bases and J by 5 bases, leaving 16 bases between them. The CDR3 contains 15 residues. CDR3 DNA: TGTGCCAGTAGACCCAATCCTTTGAATACCGGGGAGCTGTTTTTT. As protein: CASRPNPLNTGELFF.

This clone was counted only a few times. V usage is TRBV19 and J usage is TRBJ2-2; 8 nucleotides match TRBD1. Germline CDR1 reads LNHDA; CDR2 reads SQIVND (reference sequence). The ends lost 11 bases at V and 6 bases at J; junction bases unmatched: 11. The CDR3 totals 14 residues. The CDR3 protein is CAGHRGLVPGELFF. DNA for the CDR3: TGTGCCGGCCACAGGGGGTTAGTCCCCGGGGAGCTGTTTTTT.

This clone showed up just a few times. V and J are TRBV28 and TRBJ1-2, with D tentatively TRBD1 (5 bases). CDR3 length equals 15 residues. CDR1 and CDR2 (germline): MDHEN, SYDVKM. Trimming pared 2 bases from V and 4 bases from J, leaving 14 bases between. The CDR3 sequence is CASSLAGTATYGYTF. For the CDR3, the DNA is TGTGCCAGCAGTTTAGCCGGGACTGCGACCTATGGCTACACCTTC.

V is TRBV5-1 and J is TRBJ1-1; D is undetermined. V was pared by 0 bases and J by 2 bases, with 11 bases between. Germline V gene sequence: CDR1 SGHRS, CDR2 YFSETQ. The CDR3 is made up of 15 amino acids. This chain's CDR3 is CASSLVAGSNTEAFF. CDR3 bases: TGCGCCAGCAGCTTGGTAGCAGGCTCAAACACTGAAGCTTTCTTT.

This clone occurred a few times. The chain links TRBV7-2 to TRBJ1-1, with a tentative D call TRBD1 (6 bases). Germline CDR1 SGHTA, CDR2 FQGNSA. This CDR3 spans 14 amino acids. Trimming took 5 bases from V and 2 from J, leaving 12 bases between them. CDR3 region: CASSTLGGNTEAFF. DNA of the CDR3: TGTGCCAGCAGCACACTGGGGGGCAACACTGAAGCTTTCTTT. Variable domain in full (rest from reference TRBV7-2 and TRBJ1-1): GAGVSQSPSNKVTEKGKDVELRCDPISGHTALYWYRQSLGQGLEFLIYFQGNSAPDKSGLPSDRFSAERTGGSVSTLTIQRTQQEDSAVYLCASSTLGGNTEAFFGQGTRLTVV.

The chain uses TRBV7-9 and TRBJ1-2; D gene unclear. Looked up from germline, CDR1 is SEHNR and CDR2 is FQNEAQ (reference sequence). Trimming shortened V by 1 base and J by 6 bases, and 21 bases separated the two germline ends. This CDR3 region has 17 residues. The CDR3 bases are TGTGCCAGCAGCTTAGATGGTTTTGGGCGAGAGATTGATGGCTACACCTTC. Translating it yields CASSLDGFGREIDGYTF.

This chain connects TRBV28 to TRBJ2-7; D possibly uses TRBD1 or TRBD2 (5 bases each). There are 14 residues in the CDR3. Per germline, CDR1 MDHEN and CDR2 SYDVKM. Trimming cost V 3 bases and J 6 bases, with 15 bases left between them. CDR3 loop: CASSFSRGAGEQYF. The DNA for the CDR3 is TGTGCCAGCAGTTTTAGTCGGGGCGCAGGCGAGCAGTACTTC.

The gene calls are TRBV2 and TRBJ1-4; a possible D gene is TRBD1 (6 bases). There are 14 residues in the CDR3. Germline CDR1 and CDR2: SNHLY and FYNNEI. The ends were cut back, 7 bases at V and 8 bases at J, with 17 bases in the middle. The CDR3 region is CASNTGRVREKLFF. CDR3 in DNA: TGTGCCAGCAATACAGGGAGGGTCAGGGAAAAACTGTTTTTT.

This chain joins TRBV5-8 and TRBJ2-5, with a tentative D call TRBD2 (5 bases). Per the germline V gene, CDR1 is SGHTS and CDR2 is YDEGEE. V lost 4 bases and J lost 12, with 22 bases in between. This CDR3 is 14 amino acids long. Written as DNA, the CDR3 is TGTGCCAGCAGCGAGATGGACGGGAAACTTGGGAAGTACTTC. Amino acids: CASSEMDGKLGKYF.

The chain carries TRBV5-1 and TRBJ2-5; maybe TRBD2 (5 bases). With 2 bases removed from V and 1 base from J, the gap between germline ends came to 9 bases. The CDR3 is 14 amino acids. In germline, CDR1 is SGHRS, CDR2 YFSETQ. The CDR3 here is CASSLNSGQETQYF. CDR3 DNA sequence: TGCGCCAGCAGCTTAAACAGCGGCCAAGAGACCCAGTACTTC.

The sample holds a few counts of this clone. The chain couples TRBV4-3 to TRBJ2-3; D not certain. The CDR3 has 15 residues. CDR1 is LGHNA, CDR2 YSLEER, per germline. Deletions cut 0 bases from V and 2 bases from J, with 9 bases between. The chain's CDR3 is CASSQDPLPTDTQYF. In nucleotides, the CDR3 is TGCGCCAGCAGCCAAGACCCGCTACCCACAGATACGCAGTATTTT.

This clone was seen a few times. CDR3 nucleotides: TGTGCCAGCAGCTTGCCAGGACGGAGCAATCAGCCCCAGCATTTT. Translation gives CASSLPGRSNQPQHF. The chain links TRBV5-5 to TRBJ1-5; D uncertain. This CDR3 contains 15 residues. Per the germline V gene, CDR1 is SGHKS and CDR2 is YYEKEE (reference sequence). V was clipped by 1 base and J by 1 base, with 9 bases between them.

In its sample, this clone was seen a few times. In DNA form, the CDR3 reads TGCGCCAGCAGCTTGGGGACTGGGGGTTCTAATGAAAAACTGTTTTTT. It translates to CASSLGTGGSNEKLFF. J is TRBJ1-4 and V is TRBV5-1; tentative D call: TRBD1 (5 bases). V was pared by 0 bases and J by 3 bases, with 12 bases between. This CDR3 is 16 amino acids long. Germline V lookup: CDR1 SGHRS, CDR2 YFSETQ.

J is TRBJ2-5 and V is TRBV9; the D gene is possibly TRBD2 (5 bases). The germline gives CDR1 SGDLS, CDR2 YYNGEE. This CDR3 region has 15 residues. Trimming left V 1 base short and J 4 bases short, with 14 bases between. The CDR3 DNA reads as TGTGCCAGCAGCGTAAAAGGAGGTGGGGTAGAGACCCAGTACTTC. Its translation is CASSVKGGGVETQYF. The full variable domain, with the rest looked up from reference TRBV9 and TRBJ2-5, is DSGVTQTPKHLITATGQRVTLRCSPRSGDLSVYWYQQSLDQGLQFLIQYYNGEERAKGNILERFSAQQFPDLHSELNLSSLELGDSALYFCASSVKGGGVETQYFGPGTRLLVL.

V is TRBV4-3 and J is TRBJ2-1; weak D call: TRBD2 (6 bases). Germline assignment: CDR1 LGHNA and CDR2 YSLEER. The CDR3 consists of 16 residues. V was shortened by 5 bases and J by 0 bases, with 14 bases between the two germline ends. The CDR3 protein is CASSVNSGSSYNEQFF. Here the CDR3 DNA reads TGCGCCAGCAGCGTTAATAGCGGAAGCTCCTACAATGAGCAGTTCTTC.

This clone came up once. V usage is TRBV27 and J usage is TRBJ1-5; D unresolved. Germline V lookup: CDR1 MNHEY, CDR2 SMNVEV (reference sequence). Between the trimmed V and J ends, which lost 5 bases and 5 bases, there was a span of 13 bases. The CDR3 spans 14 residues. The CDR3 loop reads CASSPGLRDQPQHF. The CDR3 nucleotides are TGTGCCAGCAGTCCGGGTCTACGGGATCAGCCCCAGCATTTT.

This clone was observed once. Here the CDR3 DNA reads TGTGCCAGCAGCCAAGTAGGCAGGGCCCGCGAGCAGTACTTC. Amino acids: CASSQVGRAREQYF. V usage is TRBV14 and J usage is TRBJ2-7, with D maybe TRBD1 (5 bases). The germline gives CDR1 SGHDN, CDR2 FVKESK. The CDR3 loop spans 14 amino acids. V gave up 1 base and J gave up 6 bases, with 13 bases separating them. Full variable domain (outside the CDR3, taken from reference TRBV14 and TRBJ2-7): EAGVTQFPSHSVIEKGQTVTLRCDPISGHDNLYWYRRVMGKEIKFLLHFVKESKQDESGMPNNRFLAERTGGTYSTLKVQPAELEDSGVYFCASSQVGRAREQYFGPGTRLTVT.

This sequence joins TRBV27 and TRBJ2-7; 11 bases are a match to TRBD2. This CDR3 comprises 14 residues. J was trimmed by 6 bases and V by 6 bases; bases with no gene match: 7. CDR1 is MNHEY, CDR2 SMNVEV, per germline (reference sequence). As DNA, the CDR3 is TGTGCCAGCAGGCCTCCCGGGACTAGCGGCGAGCAGTACTTC. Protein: CASRPPGTSGEQYF.

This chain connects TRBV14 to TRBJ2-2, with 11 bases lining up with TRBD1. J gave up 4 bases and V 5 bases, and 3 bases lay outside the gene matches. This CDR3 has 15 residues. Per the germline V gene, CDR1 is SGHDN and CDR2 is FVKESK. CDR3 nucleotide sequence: TGTGCCAGCAGCAAAGGGACAGGGGGCACCGGGGAGCTGTTTTTT. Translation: CASSKGTGGTGELFF.

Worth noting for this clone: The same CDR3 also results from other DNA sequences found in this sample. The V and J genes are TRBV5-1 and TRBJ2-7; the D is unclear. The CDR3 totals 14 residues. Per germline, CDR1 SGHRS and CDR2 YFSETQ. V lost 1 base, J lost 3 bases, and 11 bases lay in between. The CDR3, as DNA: TGCGCCAGCAGCTTGACCCTGGGCCTCTACGAGCAGTACTTC. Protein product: CASSLTLGLYEQYF.